This T cell receptor beta chain was captured in a study of T cells after yellow fever vaccination. TCRdb re-analysed the 5' RACE reads in MiXCR, keeping a single row per CDR3 protein. Among 350,000 to 450,000 distinct CDR3 sequences listed, under 20% were seen once. The CDR3 length is 14 residues. Germline CDR1 is MGHRA and CDR2 is YSYEKL. Germline trimming cut 6 bases from V and 4 bases from J; bases unmatched to any gene: 4. The source material was PBMCs, sampled before the yellow fever booster vaccination. The clonotype comes from a man younger than 30 who received the YFV17D yellow fever vaccine. This chain uses TRBV4-1 with TRBJ2-7; 12 bases line up with TRBD2. CDR3 protein: CASSRTSGAYEQYV. CDR3 nucleotides: TGCGCCAGCAGTCGGACTAGCGGGGCTTACGAGCAGTACGTC.